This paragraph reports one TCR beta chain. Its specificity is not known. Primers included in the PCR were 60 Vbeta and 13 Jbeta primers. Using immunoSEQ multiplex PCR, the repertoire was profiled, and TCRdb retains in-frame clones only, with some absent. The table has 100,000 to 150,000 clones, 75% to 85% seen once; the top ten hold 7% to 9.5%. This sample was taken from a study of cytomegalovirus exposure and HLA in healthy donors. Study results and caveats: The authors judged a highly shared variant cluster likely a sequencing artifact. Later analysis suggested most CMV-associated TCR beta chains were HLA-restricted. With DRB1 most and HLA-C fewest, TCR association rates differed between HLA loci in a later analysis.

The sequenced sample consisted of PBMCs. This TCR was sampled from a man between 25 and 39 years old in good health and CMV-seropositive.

The CDR3 is CASSFHAGTSVNEQFF. DNA of the CDR3: TGTGCCAGCAGCTTCCACGCCGGGACTAGTGTCAATGAGCAGTTCTTC. V is TRBV11-1 and J is TRBJ2-1, with 8 bases matching TRBD2. The ends lost 3 bases at V and 6 bases at J; junction bases unmatched: 10. The CDR3 is 16 residues long. Germline loops: CDR1 SGHAT, CDR2 FQDESV (reference sequence).